The 20 T cell receptor beta chains reported below all come from one sample, sequenced in a study of blood T cell repertoires in COVID-19. TCRdb's table, derived via immunoSEQ multiplex PCR, lists solely in-frame clones and lacks some. This sample yields 260,000 or so clones, of which approximately 88% are seen a single time; just under 9.5% belongs to the top ten. What was sequenced was peripheral blood. Source of these receptors: a man aged 18 to 29 with active or convalescent COVID-19.

In its sample, this clone was seen a few times. The chain recombines TRBV7-2 with TRBJ2-3, with D uncertain. Germline V gives CDR1 SGHTA, CDR2 FQGNSA. Trimming stripped 4 bases from V and 2 bases from J, with 7 bases between. CDR3 size: 13 residues. The CDR3 DNA reads TGTGCCAGCAGCTCCGTTAACACAGATACGCAGTATTTT. This encodes CASSSVNTDTQYF. The full variable domain, in which reference TRBV7-2 and TRBJ2-3 provide the parts outside the CDR3, is GAGVSQSPSNKVTEKGKDVELRCDPISGHTALYWYRQSLGQGLEFLIYFQGNSAPDKSGLPSDRFSAERTGGSVSTLTIQRTQQEDSAVYLCASSSVNTDTQYFGPGTRLTVL.

This chain connects TRBV6-5 to TRBJ1-4; TRBD1 agrees at 8 bases. The junction had 8 bases not matched to a gene; V was cut back by 6 bases and J by 14 bases. The CDR3 contains 12 residues. The germline CDR1 and CDR2 sequences are MNHEY and SVGAGI. The DNA of the CDR3 is TGTGCCAGCAGCGACAGGGGTTTGGTCCTGTTTTTT. It yields the protein CASSDRGLVLFF.

The chain couples TRBV5-8 to TRBJ2-7, with a possible D match to TRBD2 (5 bases). The germline V and J ends were trimmed by 3 bases and 4 bases, with 8 bases remaining between them. The germline V gene encodes CDR1 SGHTS and CDR2 YDEGEE. The CDR3 consists of 12 residues. DNA of the CDR3: TGTGCCAGCAGCTCCCTAGCTTACGAGCAGTACTTC. It encodes CASSSLAYEQYF.

The chain links TRBV9 to TRBJ2-1, with a possible D match to TRBD2 (5 bases). The CDR3 extends over 14 amino acids. Germline CDR1 reads SGDLS; CDR2 reads YYNGEE. Trimming left V 2 bases short and J 10 bases short, with 16 bases between. The CDR3 protein is CASSVGGGHGEQFF. Written as DNA, the CDR3 is TGTGCCAGCAGCGTCGGAGGCGGCCACGGCGAGCAGTTCTTC.

This chain connects TRBV24-1 to TRBJ1-5; D gene unclear. CDR1 KGHDR and CDR2 SFDVKD come from the germline V gene. The CDR3 loop spans 13 amino acids. V was cut by 3 bases and J by 2 bases, with 4 bases left in between. Here the CDR3 reads CATSDTGNQPQHF. In nucleotides, the CDR3 is TGTGCCACCAGTGATACGGGCAATCAGCCCCAGCATTTT.

The chain joins TRBV12-2 to TRBJ1-4. TRBV12-2 is designated a pseudogene. The CDR3 runs to 17 residues. CDR3 DNA: TGTGCAAGTCGCTTAGCGCCCGGGAGTGGGGATAATGAAAAACTGTTTTTT. Translating gives CASRLAPGSGDNEKLFF.

This chain uses TRBV6-5 with TRBJ2-7; TRBD1 matches 8 bases. Trimming removed 5 bases from V and 5 bases from J; junction bases left unmatched: 8. The CDR3 spans 14 residues. Germline CDR1 is MNHEY and CDR2 is SVGAGI. The CDR3 nucleotides are TGTGCCAGCAGTATCCGACAGGGGAACGACGAGCAGTACTTC. It translates to CASSIRQGNDEQYF.

In this sample, this clone turned up a few times. The J gene is TRBJ2-7, the V gene TRBV18; TRBD1 agrees at 7 bases. There are 14 residues in the CDR3. CDR1 is KGHSH, CDR2 LQKENI, per germline. The V and J ends lost 4 bases and 7 bases, in that order; junction bases with no gene match: 10. The CDR3 region has the DNA TGTGCCAGCTCACGAACGGGGCAGGGGGTTGAGCAGTACTTC. It yields the protein CASSRTGQGVEQYF.

The rearrangement joins TRBV15 to TRBJ1-4; perhaps TRBD1 as D (5 bases). Germline V lookup: CDR1 LNHNV, CDR2 YYDKDF (reference sequence). Trimming removed 1 base at V and 3 bases at J, with 12 bases between. The CDR3 covers 16 residues. CDR3 region: CATSRVGGEANEKLFF. In nucleotides, the CDR3 is TGTGCCACCAGCAGAGTGGGAGGGGAGGCTAATGAAAAACTGTTTTTT.

V gene TRBV6-2 or TRBV6-3 combines with J gene TRBJ2-1, with 7 positions matching TRBD2. CDR3 length: 13 amino acids. The germline gives CDR1 MNHEY, CDR2 SVGEGT. Trimming at V came to 2 bases and at J to 13 bases, leaving 8 bases not matched to a gene. CDR3 sequence (DNA): TGTGCCAGCAGTTACGGGATAGCGGGTACCCAGTTCTTC. Translating it yields CASSYGIAGTQFF.

As to this clone: One end of the junction is discordant with germline, which a read error may explain. The rearrangement joins TRBV6-5 to TRBJ2-7; 8 nucleotides match TRBD1. This CDR3 has 14 residues. Germline CDR1 MNHEY, CDR2 SVGAGI. This CDR3 is CASIYRGSSYEQYF. Written as DNA, the CDR3 is TGTGCCAGCATTTACAGGGGGAGCTCCTACGAGCAGTACTTC.

This clone was observed once. The chain carries TRBV19 and TRBJ1-5; TRBD1 aligns across 10 bases. The trim removed 6 bases at V and 7 bases at J, leaving 15 bases unmatched. The germline CDR1 and CDR2 sequences are LNHDA and SQIVND (reference sequence). CDR3 length: 17 amino acids. Written as DNA, the CDR3 is TGTGCCAGTAGGCCGACAGGGGGCAGCGGTGGATGGCAGCCCCAGCATTTT. It encodes CASRPTGGSGGWQPQHF.

The chain has TRBV5-4 and TRBJ2-5; TRBD1 matches at 8 bases. CDR1 is SGHNT, CDR2 YYREEE, per germline (reference sequence). The CDR3 runs 15 residues. The V gene end was trimmed by 3 bases and the J gene end by 1 base; junction bases not matched to a gene: 5. The CDR3 region is CASSSATGAQETQYF. The CDR3 DNA reads TGTGCCAGCAGCTCGGCGACAGGGGCCCAAGAGACCCAGTACTTC. Together with reference TRBV5-4 and TRBJ2-5, the CDR3 gives the full variable domain: ETGVTQSPTHLIKTRGQQVTLRCSSQSGHNTVSWYQQALGQGPQFIFQYYREEENGRGNFPPRFSGLQFPNYSSELNVNALELDDSALYLCASSSATGAQETQYFGPGTRLLVL.

The V and J genes are TRBV9 and TRBJ1-5; D may be TRBD1 (5 bases). In germline, CDR1 is SGDLS, CDR2 YYNGEE. The CDR3 is 15 amino acids. The V and J ends lost 2 bases and 0 bases respectively, with 9 bases between them. The CDR3 sequence: CASSVGGDSNQPQHF. CDR3 nucleotides: TGTGCCAGCAGCGTCGGGGGAGATAGCAATCAGCCCCAGCATTTT.

J is TRBJ2-7 and V is TRBV5-6; 7 nucleotides align to TRBD1. CDR1 is SGHDT and CDR2 is YYEEEE in the germline V gene. V lost 0 bases to trimming and J lost 6 bases; unmatched junction nucleotides: 6. The CDR3 totals 14 residues. This CDR3 is CASSLGQGVGEQYF. CDR3 nucleotide sequence: TGTGCCAGCAGCTTGGGCCAGGGGGTAGGCGAGCAGTACTTC.

The CDR3 here is CASSTGTSEQYF. CDR3 sequence (DNA): TGCGCCAGCAGCACTGGGACTAGCGAGCAGTACTTC. The chain combines TRBV5-1 with TRBJ2-7; TRBD2 agrees at 8 bases. The CDR3 consists of 12 residues. Losses at the gene ends were 4 bases for V and 6 bases for J; bases not matched to a gene: 3. Germline V gene data show CDR1 as SGHRS and CDR2 as YFSETQ.

The chain joins TRBV12-5 to TRBJ1-6; the D is unclear. Deletions cut 2 bases from V and 7 bases from J, with 12 bases between. Germline-derived CDR1 and CDR2 are LGHNT and FRNRAP. The CDR3 sequence is 15 residues long. The CDR3 DNA sequence: TGTGCTAGTGGTTTGACCCTCGGGGAGAATTCACCCCTCCACTTT. Residues: CASGLTLGENSPLHF.

Details on this clone: This sample also contains other DNA sequences that code for the same CDR3. J is TRBJ2-7 and V is TRBV12-3 or TRBV12-4, with TRBD1 matching over 7 bases. V trimming: 3 bases; J trimming: 3 bases; junction bases outside the gene matches: 2. The length of the CDR3 is 13 residues. For the CDR3, the DNA is TGTGCCAGCAGTTTGGGGACAGTCTACGAGCAGTACTTC. Its protein product is CASSLGTVYEQYF.

The CDR3 loop is CASSTTGGLATEAFF. The CDR3 DNA follows: TGCGCCAGCAGTACCACCGGGGGGTTGGCTACTGAAGCTTTCTTT. V and J are TRBV5-1 and TRBJ1-1; a possible D gene is TRBD1 (5 bases). The V gene's germline CDR1 is SGHRS and CDR2 YFSETQ. V was cut by 5 bases and J by 5 bases, with 19 bases left in between. The length of the CDR3 is 15 residues.

This clone was found many times. V gene TRBV11-2 combines with J gene TRBJ1-2; 8 bases line up with TRBD1. This CDR3 has 13 amino acids. V shed 5 bases and J 8 bases; nucleotides not matched to a gene: 7. Germline lookup yields CDR1 SGHAT and CDR2 FQNNGV. The DNA for the CDR3 is TGTGCCAGCAGCCTCGGACAGGGAAGCGGCTACACCTTC. This encodes CASSLGQGSGYTF.